Included here is one TCR beta chain sequence, with context. These data belong to a study of blood T cell repertoires in COVID-19. Participants came from 20 to 25 US areas, aged about 18 to 89 years. Cohorts were assigned according to the clinical history that participants reported. People in the exposed group encountered a COVID-19 case within 2 weeks before entering the study. Authors' methods: Estimation of nucleated cell counts was performed using reference gene primer amplification. TCRdb keeps only in-frame clones here, not all; method: immunoSEQ multiplex PCR. Clone size and the V and J calls come from that table; the DNA yielded D and trimming. The sample holds approximately 220,000 clones; around four fifths are singletons and the top ten take roughly 4.8%. V was clipped by 2 bases and J by 2 bases, with 9 bases between them. The CDR3 sequence is 14 residues long. Germline CDR1 is KGHDR and CDR2 is SFDVKD.

The sample consisted of PBMCs or T cells enriched from blood (not recorded which). The J gene is TRBJ2-7, the V gene TRBV24-1; possibly TRBD1 for D (5 bases). This clonotype originated in a woman between 50 and 59 years old who had been exposed to COVID-19. The DNA of the CDR3 is TGTGCCACCAGTGATTCGACAGCAGCCTACGAGCAGTACTTC. Amino acids: CATSDSTAAYEQYF.